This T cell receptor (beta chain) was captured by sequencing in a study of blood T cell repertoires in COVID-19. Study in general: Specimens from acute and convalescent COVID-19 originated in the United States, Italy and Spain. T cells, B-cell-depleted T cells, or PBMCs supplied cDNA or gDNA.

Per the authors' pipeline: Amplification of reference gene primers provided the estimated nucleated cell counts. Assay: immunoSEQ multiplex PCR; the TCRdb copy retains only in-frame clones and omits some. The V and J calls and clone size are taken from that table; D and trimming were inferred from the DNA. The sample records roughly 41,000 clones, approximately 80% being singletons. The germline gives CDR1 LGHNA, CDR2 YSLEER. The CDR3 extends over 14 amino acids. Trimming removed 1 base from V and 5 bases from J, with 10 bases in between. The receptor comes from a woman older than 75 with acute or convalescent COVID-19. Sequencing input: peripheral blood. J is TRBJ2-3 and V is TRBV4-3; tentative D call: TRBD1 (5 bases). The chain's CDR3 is CASSQALQGDTQYF. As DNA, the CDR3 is TGCGCCAGCAGCCAAGCTTTGCAGGGAGATACGCAGTATTTT.